Detailed here is one TCR beta chain. The antigen this receptor binds is unknown. This clone may be a read error of a much larger clone one base away. The patients picked for sequencing were ones in whom flow cytometry had shown an expansion of CD8+CD57+ cells. Every patient had severe acquired aplastic anemia, diagnosed using the International Study of Aplastic Anemia and Agranulocytosis and Camitta criteria. At the time blood was sampled, none of the patients had received any therapy. In this study, sorted CD4+ and CD8+ T cells from the blood of healthy subjects and of severe aplastic anemia patients had their TCR repertoires deep-sequenced. Patients were enrolled in the USA under clinicaltrials.gov protocols 00001620, 01623167, 00001397, 00071045, 00081523 and 00961064. Ficoll-Paque density gradient centrifugation was used to isolate peripheral blood mononuclear cells. CD4+ and CD8+ T cells were sorted by FACS or magnetic beads before DNA extraction.

The sample originates from a study of CD8+CD57+ T cells in acquired aplastic anemia (dated by TCRdb to 2016 to 2018). Describing the broader study: A mean of about 3.2 ug of DNA, ranging from roughly 0.18 to 30 ug, was extracted from sorted CD4+ and CD8+ cells. CD8+CD57+ expansion was defined as frequency above the mean frequency observed in healthy subjects.

TCR beta VDJ combination and CDR3 sequence profiling used genomic DNA as the template. An Illumina HiSeq 2000 was the platform used for TCR repertoire sequencing. On the study's bioinformatics: Repertoires were assessed using TRBV/TRBJ rearrangement plots, CDR3 size and DJ length profiles, and Simpson's diversity index. Whichever DNA sequence was most abundant in the deep sequencing data was defined as the immunodominant clone. CDR3 amino acid sequences were checked for sharing across subjects and were also compared against the VDJdb database and published repertoires. TCRdb reprocessed the public reads (quality trimming at Q25 with fastp, clone calling with MiXCR) and kept in-frame beta chains. Rows are unified per CDR3 protein, each entry keeping the most common DNA and genes. The V and J calls reflect TCRdb's pipeline rather than the authors' work. The sample data list some 170,000 distinct CDR3 sequences, and roughly 63% of these were observed just once. Clones ranked in the top ten supply approximately 40% of the sample.

The study at large found these results: Twenty-nine CD8+ CDR3 sequences were shared between patients and controls but appeared highly expressed in patients and within their immunodominant clones. Between patients and healthy controls, no significant difference in CD8+ Simpson's diversity was found (P=0.060).

From the cysteine up to the phenylalanine, the CDR3 has a length of 13 residues. The retained sequence is limited to the CDR3, 39 bases, with the frame set at the first base. The germline V gene (reference sequence) supplies CDR1 LNHDA and CDR2 SQIVND. The clonotype originates from a human donor with aplastic anemia. Sequenced sample: sorted CD4+, CD8+, or CD8+CD57+ T cells (not recorded which) from PBMCs. The V gene is TRBV19 and the J gene is TRBJ1-3; possibly the D gene is TRBD1, per 6 matching bases. The CDR3: CARSIDRRNTIYF. The DNA sequence is TGTGCCAGAAGTATTGACAGGAGAAACACCATATATTTT.